This T cell receptor beta chain was sequenced in a study of blood T cell repertoires in COVID-19. Here immunoSEQ multiplex PCR was the method, and the copy in TCRdb shows in-frame clones only, minus some. This repertoire shows 180,000 or so clones, over 70% found once; its top ten account for approximately 10%. This clone was found once. The study assigned cohorts using participant-reported clinical history. Per germline, CDR1 LNHNV and CDR2 YYDKDF (reference sequence). Trimming shortened V by 6 bases and J by 4 bases, and 18 bases separated the two germline ends. The CDR3 loop spans 15 amino acids. This chain joins TRBV15 and TRBJ1-1; possible D gene TRBD1, 6 bases. Sequencing was carried out using PBMCs or T cells enriched from blood (not recorded which). This clonotype was sampled from a man between 50 and 59 years old who had recovered from COVID-19. The CDR3 DNA reads TGTGCCACCAGGAATGAACAGGGTTGGGGCACTGAAGCTTTCTTT. Its protein product is CATRNEQGWGTEAFF. Using reference TRBV15 and TRBJ1-1 for the parts outside the CDR3, the full variable domain is DAMVIQNPRYQVTQFGKPVTLSCSQTLNHNVMYWYQQKSSQAPKLLFHYYDKDFNNEADTPDNFQSRRPNTSFCFLDIRSPGLGDTAMYLCATRNEQGWGTEAFFGQGTRLTVV.